What follows describes a single T cell receptor beta chain. Its antigen is still unknown. In the PCR, 60 Vbeta and 13 Jbeta primers were used. Here immunoSEQ multiplex PCR was the method, and the copy in TCRdb shows in-frame clones only, minus some. The repertoire holds roughly 250,000 clones, about 83% seen once, with roughly 2% in the top ten. The data were taken from a study of cytomegalovirus exposure and HLA in healthy donors. Study observations and caveats: The study designated 150 to 200 TCR beta chains cytomegalovirus-associated.

V lost 2 bases, J lost 2 bases, and 11 bases lay in between. CDR1 is MNHNY, CDR2 SVGAGI, per germline (reference sequence). This CDR3 is 15 amino acids long. The chain recombines TRBV6-6 with TRBJ2-3; D remains ambiguous. The receptor's source is a woman aged 40 to 50 in good health and CMV-seropositive. Sequencing was carried out using PBMCs. This CDR3 reads CASSYADKLTDTQYF. CDR3 nucleotides: TGTGCCAGCAGTTACGCCGACAAGCTCACAGATACGCAGTATTTT.